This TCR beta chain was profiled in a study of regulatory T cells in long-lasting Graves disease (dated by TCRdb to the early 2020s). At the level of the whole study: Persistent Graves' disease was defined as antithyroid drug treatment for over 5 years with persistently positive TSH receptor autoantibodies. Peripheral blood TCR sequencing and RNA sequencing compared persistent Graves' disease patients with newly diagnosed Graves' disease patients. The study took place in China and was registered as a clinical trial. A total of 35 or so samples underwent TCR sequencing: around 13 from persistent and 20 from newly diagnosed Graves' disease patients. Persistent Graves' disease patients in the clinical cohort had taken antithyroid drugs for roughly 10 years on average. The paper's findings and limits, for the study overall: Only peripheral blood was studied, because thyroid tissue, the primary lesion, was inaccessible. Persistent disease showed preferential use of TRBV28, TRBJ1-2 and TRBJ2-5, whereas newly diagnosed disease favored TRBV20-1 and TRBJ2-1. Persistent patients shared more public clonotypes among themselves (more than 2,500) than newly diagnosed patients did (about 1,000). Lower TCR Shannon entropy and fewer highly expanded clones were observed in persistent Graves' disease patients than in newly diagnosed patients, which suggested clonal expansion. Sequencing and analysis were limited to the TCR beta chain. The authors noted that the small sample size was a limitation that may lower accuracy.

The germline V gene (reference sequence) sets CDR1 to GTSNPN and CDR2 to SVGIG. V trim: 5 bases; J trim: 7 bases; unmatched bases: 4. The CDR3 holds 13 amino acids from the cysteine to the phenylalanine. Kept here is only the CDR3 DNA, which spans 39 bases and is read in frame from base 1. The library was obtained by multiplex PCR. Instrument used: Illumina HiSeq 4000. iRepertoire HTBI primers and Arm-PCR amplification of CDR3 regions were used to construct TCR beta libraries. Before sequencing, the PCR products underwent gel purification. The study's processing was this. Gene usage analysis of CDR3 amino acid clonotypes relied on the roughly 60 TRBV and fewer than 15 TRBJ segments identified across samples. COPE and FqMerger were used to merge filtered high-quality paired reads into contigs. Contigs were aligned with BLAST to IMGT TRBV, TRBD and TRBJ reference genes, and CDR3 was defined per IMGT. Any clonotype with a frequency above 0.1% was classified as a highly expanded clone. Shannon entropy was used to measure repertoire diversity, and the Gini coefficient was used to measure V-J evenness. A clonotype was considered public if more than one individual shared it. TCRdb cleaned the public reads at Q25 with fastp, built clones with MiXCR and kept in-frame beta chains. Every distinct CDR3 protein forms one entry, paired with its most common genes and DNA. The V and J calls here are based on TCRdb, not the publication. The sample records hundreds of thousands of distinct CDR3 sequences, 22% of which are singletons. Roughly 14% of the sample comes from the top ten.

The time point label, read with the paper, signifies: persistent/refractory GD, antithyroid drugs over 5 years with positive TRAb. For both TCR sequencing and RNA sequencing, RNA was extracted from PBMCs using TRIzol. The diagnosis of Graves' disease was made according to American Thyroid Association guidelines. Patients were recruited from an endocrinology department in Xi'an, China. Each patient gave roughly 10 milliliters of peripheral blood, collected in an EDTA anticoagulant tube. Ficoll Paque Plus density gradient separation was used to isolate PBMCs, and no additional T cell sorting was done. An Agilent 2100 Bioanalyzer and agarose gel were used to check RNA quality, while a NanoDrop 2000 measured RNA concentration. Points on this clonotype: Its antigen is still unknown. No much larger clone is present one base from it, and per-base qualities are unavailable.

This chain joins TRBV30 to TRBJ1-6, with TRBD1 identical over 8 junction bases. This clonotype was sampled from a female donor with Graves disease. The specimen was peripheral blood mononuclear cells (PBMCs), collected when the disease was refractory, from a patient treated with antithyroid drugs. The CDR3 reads CAWDRTGNSPLHF. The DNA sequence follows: TGTGCCTGGGATCGGACAGGGAATTCACCCCTCCACTTT.